This entry lists 10 T cell receptor beta chains sequenced from one sample in a study of blood T cell repertoires in COVID-19. Data came from immunoSEQ multiplex PCR; TCRdb stores just in-frame clones and leaves some out. This table has some 210,000 clones, about 88% appearing once. Source material: peripheral blood. All receptors come from a woman aged 40 to 50 who had recovered from COVID-19.

The chain couples TRBV6-5 to TRBJ1-4; 9 bases fit TRBD1. The CDR3 covers 15 residues. Trimming took 7 bases from V and 7 from J; bases not matched to a gene: 10. CDR1 and CDR2 from the germline V gene are MNHEY and SVGAGI. CDR3: CASTQGQGGIEKLFF. The CDR3 nucleotides are TGTGCCAGCACTCAGGGACAGGGAGGGATTGAAAAACTGTTTTTT.

This chain uses TRBV6-2 or TRBV6-3 with TRBJ2-1; TRBD1 matches 8 bases. Germline loops: CDR1 MNHEY, CDR2 SVGEGT. Losses at the gene ends were 4 bases for V and 13 bases for J; bases not matched to a gene: 6. The CDR3 totals 12 residues. Here the CDR3 DNA reads TGTGCCAGCAGTTCCTCAGGGGGCCGTCAGTTCTTC. As protein: CASSSSGGRQFF.

V gene TRBV6-5 combines with J gene TRBJ1-3, with no clear D. V shed 6 bases and J shed 0 bases, with 6 bases lying between them. The germline V gene has CDR1 MNHEY and CDR2 SVGAGI. The CDR3 is 13 amino acids. The CDR3 DNA reads as TGTGCCAGCAGCCTACTCTCTGGAAACACCATATATTTT. Its translation: CASSLLSGNTIYF.

The DNA of the CDR3 is TGTGCCAGCAGCCCTTCAGGGTTTGAGGGAAACACCATATATTTT. Protein: CASSPSGFEGNTIYF. The genes are TRBV3-1 (or the pseudogene TRBV3-2) and TRBJ1-3; perhaps TRBD1 as D (5 bases). The germline V and J ends were trimmed by 4 bases and 4 bases, with 14 bases remaining between them. This CDR3 spans 15 amino acids. Germline V gene sequence: CDR1 LGHDT, CDR2 YNNKEL (reference sequence).

The chain has TRBV15 and TRBJ2-1, with TRBD2 matching 11 bases. CDR1 is LNHNV and CDR2 is YYDKDF in the germline V gene (reference sequence). There are 16 residues in the CDR3. With 3 bases clipped from V and 4 bases from J, the junction kept 5 bases outside the gene matches. The CDR3 DNA follows: TGTGCCACCAGCAGGGGCGGGACTAGCGGTTACAATGAGCAGTTCTTC. This encodes CATSRGGTSGYNEQFF.

This chain links TRBV27 with TRBJ1-6; 7 bases agree with TRBD1. The junction had 6 bases not matched to a gene; V was cut back by 7 bases and J by 6 bases. The CDR3 is 14 amino acids. The germline V gene encodes CDR1 MNHEY and CDR2 SMNVEV (reference sequence). The CDR3 DNA is TGTGCCAGCAAACCGGGACAGCCTAATTCACCCCTCCACTTT. It is translated as CASKPGQPNSPLHF.

The chain employs TRBV19 and TRBJ1-2, with TRBD1 identical over 8 bases. Germline CDR1 is LNHDA and CDR2 is SQIVND (reference sequence). With 4 bases clipped from V and 6 bases from J, the junction kept 1 base outside the gene matches. This CDR3 spans 12 amino acids. The CDR3 spells CASSRDRHGYTF. In DNA, the CDR3 is TGTGCCAGTAGTAGGGACAGGCATGGCTACACCTTC.

The genes are TRBV18 and TRBJ2-7, with D possibly being TRBD1 (6 bases). There are 13 residues in the CDR3. Trimming removed 3 bases at V and 3 bases at J, with 9 bases between. The germline CDR1 and CDR2 sequences are KGHSH and LQKENI. Written as DNA, the CDR3 is TGTGCCAGCTCACCTCTGGACAGCTACGAGCAGTACTTC. Translation gives CASSPLDSYEQYF.

J is TRBJ1-3 and V is TRBV11-3; 10 nucleotides agree with TRBD1. CDR1 is SGHNT and CDR2 is YENEEA in the germline V gene. V lost 5 bases to trimming and J lost 2 bases; unmatched junction nucleotides: 3. This CDR3 is 15 amino acids long. Written as DNA, the CDR3 is TGTGCCAGCAGCCCGGGACAGGGGACTGGAAACACCATATATTTT. As protein: CASSPGQGTGNTIYF.

This chain uses TRBV28 with TRBJ1-1, with 9 bases fitting TRBD1. J gave up 7 bases and V 6 bases, and 0 bases lay outside the gene matches. This CDR3 has 11 amino acids. Germline V gene data show CDR1 as MDHEN and CDR2 as SYDVKM. CDR3 region: CASRTGGEAFF. CDR3 nucleotide sequence: TGTGCCAGCAGGACAGGGGGTGAAGCTTTCTTT. Together with reference TRBV28 and TRBJ1-1, the CDR3 gives the full variable domain: DVKVTQSSRYLVKRTGEKVFLECVQDMDHENMFWYRQDPGLGLRLIYFSYDVKMKEKGDIPEGYSVSREKKERFSLILESASTNQTSMYLCASRTGGEAFFGQGTRLTVV.